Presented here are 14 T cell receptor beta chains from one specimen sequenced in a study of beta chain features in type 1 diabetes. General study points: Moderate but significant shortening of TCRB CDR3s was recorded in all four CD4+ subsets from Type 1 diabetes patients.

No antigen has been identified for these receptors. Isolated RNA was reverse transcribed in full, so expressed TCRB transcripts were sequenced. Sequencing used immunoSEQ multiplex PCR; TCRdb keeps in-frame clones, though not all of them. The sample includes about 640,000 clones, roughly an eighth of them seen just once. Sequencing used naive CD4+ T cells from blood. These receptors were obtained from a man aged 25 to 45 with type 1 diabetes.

The CDR3 DNA is TGTGCCAGCAGCTTGTTGAATCCTGGAAACACCATATATTTT. It yields the protein CASSLLNPGNTIYF. V is TRBV7-2 and J is TRBJ1-3; no clear D gene. V dropped 3 bases and J dropped 2 bases, with 8 bases sitting between them. The CDR3 has 14 residues. Germline V gene data show CDR1 as SGHTA and CDR2 as FQGNSA.

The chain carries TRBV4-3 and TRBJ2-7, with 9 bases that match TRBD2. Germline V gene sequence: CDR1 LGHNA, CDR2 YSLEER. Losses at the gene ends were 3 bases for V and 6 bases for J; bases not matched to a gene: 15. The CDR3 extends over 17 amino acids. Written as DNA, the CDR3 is TGCGCCAGCAGCCACCACGAAGGTAGCGGGGGAGGGGGCGAGCAGTACTTC. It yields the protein CASSHHEGSGGGGEQYF.

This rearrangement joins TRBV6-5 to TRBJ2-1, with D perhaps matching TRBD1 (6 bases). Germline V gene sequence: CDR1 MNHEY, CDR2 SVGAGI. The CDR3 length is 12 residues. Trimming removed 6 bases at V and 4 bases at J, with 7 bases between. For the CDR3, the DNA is TGTGCCAGCAGAGGACAGTACAATGAGCAGTTCTTC. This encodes CASRGQYNEQFF.

For the CDR3, the DNA is TGCAGCGTTACCTTTCCGGGGGCCTCCTACGAGCAGTACTTC. Its protein is CSVTFPGASYEQYF. V and J are TRBV29-1 and TRBJ2-7; tentatively, D is TRBD1 or TRBD2 (6 bases each). This CDR3 has 14 residues. Germline CDR1 reads SQVTM; CDR2 reads ANQGSEA. V was clipped by 5 bases and J by 0 bases, with 14 bases between them.

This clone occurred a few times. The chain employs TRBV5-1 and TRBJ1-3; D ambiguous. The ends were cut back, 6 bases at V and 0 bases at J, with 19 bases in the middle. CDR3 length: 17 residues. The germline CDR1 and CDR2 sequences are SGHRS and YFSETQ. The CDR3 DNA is TGCGCCAGCATCCACAAGGTGGGCTCGAGCTCTGGAAACACCATATATTTT. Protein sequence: CASIHKVGSSSGNTIYF.

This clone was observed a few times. CDR3 nucleotides: TGTGCCAGCAGCCAAGAGAGGACAGAGAGCTCCTACGAGCAGTACTTC. Its translation: CASSQERTESSYEQYF. The chain combines TRBV4-2 with TRBJ2-7; D possibly corresponds to TRBD1 (6 bases). Trimming took off 0 bases at V and 0 bases at J, with 12 bases between the two ends. Germline V gives CDR1 LGHNA, CDR2 YNFKEQ. This CDR3 region has 16 residues.

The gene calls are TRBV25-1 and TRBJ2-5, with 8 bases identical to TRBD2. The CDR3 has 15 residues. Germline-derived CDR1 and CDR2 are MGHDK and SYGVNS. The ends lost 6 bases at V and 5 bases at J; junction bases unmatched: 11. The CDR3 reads CASSNPGLVGETQYF. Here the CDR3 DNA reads TGTGCCAGCAGCAACCCGGGACTAGTGGGTGAGACCCAGTACTTC.

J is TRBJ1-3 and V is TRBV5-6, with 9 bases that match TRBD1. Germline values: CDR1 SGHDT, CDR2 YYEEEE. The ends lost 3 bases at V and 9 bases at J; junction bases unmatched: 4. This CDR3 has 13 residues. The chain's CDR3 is CASSSGQGATIYF. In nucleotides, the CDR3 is TGTGCCAGCAGCTCGGGACAGGGAGCCACCATATATTTT.

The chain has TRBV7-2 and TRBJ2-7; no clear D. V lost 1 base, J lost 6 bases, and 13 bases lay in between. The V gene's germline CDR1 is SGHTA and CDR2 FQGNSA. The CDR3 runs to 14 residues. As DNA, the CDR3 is TGTGCCAGCAGCTTAGTAGTTGACCCGGGCGAGCAGTACTTC. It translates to CASSLVVDPGEQYF. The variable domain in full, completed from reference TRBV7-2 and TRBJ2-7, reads GAGVSQSPSNKVTEKGKDVELRCDPISGHTALYWYRQSLGQGLEFLIYFQGNSAPDKSGLPSDRFSAERTGGSVSTLTIQRTQQEDSAVYLCASSLVVDPGEQYFGPGTRLTVT.

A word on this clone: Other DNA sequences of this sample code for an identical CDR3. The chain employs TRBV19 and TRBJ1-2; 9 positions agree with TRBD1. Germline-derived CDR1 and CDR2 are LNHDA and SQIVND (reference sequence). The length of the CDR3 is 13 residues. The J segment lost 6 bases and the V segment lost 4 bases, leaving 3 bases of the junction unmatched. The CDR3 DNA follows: TGTGCCAGTAGTAGGGACAGGGTGGATGGCTACACCTTC. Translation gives CASSRDRVDGYTF. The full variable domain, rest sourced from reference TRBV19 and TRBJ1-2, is DGGITQSPKYLFRKEGQNVTLSCEQNLNHDAMYWYRQDPGQGLRLIYYSQIVNDFQKGDIAEGYSVSREKKESFPLTVTSAQKNPTAFYLCASSRDRVDGYTFGSGTRLTVV.

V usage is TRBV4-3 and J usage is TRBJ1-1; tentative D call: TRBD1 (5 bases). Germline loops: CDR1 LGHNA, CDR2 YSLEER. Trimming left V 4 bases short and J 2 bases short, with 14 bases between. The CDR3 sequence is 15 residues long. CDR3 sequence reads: CASSRAGTANTEAFF. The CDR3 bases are TGCGCCAGCAGCCGCGCGGGGACTGCCAACACTGAAGCTTTCTTT.

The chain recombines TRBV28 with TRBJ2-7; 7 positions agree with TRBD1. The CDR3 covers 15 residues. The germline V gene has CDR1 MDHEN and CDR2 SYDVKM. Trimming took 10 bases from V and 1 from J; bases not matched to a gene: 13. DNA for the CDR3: TGTGCCACCTCGTCACACAGGGGAACGTCCTACGAGCAGTACTTC. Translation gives CATSSHRGTSYEQYF.

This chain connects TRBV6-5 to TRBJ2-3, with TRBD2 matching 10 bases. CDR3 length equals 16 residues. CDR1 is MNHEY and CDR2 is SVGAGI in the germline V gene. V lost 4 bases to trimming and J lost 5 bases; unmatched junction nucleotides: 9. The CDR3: CASSSLAGGMVDTQYF. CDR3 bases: TGTGCCAGCAGTTCGTTAGCGGGGGGTATGGTAGATACGCAGTATTTT.

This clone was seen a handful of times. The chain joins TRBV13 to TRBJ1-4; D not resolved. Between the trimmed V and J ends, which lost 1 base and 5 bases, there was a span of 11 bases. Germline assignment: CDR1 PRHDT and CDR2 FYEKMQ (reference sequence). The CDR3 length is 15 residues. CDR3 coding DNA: TGTGCCAGCAGCTTAGACCGGTTGGGAAATGAAAAACTGTTTTTT. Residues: CASSLDRLGNEKLFF. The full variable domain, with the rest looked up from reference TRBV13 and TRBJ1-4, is AAGVIQSPRHLIKEKRETATLKCYPIPRHDTVYWYQQGPGQDPQFLISFYEKMQSDKGSIPDRFSAQQFSDYHSELNMSSLELGDSALYFCASSLDRLGNEKLFFGSGTQLSVL.